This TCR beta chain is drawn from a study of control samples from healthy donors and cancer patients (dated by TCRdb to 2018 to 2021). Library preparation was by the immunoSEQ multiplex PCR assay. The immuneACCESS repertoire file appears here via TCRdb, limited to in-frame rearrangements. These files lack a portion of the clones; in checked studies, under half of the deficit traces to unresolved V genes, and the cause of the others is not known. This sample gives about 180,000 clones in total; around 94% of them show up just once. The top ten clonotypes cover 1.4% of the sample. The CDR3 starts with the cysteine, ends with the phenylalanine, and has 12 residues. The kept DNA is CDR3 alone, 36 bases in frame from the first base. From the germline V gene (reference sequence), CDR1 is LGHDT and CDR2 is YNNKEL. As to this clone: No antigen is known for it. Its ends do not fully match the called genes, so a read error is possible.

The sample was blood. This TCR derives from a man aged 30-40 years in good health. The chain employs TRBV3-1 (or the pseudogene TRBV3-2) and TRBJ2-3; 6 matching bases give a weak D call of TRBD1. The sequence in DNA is TGTGCCAGCAGCCAAGTCCCAGGGGAGATACATTTT. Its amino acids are CASSQVPGEIHF.